Listed below are T cell receptor beta chains from one sample, sequenced in a study of PD-L1 blockade in urothelial cancer. Only in-frame clones appear in the TCRdb table, and some are missing; sequencing was by immunoSEQ multiplex PCR. This table holds under 60,000 clones, roughly four fifths found once. The sequenced sample was PBMCs, obtained around atezolizumab (anti-PD-L1) treatment. Receptors were obtained from a man between 65 and 85 years old with urothelial cancer. Each CDR3 is given with its conserved first and last residue. D genes are given only for firm matches. Part of the rows lack a size; the others show once, few, many or a class for expanded clones.

j_gene: TRBJ2-7; d_gene: TRBD2; v_gene: TRBV16; abundance: .; CDR3aa: CASSQLRGDYEQYF; CDR3nt: TGTGCCAGCAGCCAATTGCGGGGGGACTACGAGCAGTACTTC
j_gene: TRBJ2-3; d_gene: TRBD1; v_gene: TRBV5-4; abundance: .; CDR3aa: CASSPGTGGITQYF; CDR3nt: TGTGCCAGCAGCCCCGGGACAGGGGGGATTACGCAGTATTTT
j_gene: TRBJ2-3; d_gene: TRBD1; v_gene: TRBV19; abundance: .; CDR3aa: CASSMRTGGTDTQYF; CDR3nt: TGTGCCAGTAGTATGAGGACAGGGGGCACAGATACGCAGTATTTT
j_gene: TRBJ2-7; d_gene: TRBD1; v_gene: TRBV9; abundance: .; CDR3aa: CASSAGQGVPYEQYF; CDR3nt: TGTGCCAGCAGCGCCGGACAGGGGGTGCCCTACGAGCAGTACTTC
j_gene: TRBJ2-1; d_gene: .; v_gene: TRBV25-1; abundance: .; CDR3aa: CASSEGGAGWYNEQFF; CDR3nt: TGTGCCAGCAGTGAAGGAGGTGCGGGGTGGTACAATGAGCAGTTCTTC
j_gene: TRBJ1-1; d_gene: TRBD1; v_gene: TRBV6-6; abundance: .; CDR3aa: CASGQGTEAFF; CDR3nt: TGTGCCAGCGGACAGGGCACTGAAGCTTTCTTT
j_gene: TRBJ1-1; d_gene: TRBD1; v_gene: TRBV4-3; abundance: .; CDR3aa: CASSQAGTGNTEAFF; CDR3nt: TGCGCCAGCAGCCAAGCCGGGACAGGGAACACTGAAGCTTTCTTT
j_gene: TRBJ2-7; d_gene: .; v_gene: TRBV4-3; abundance: .; CDR3aa: CASSQDSGGSPYEQYF; CDR3nt: TGCGCCAGCAGCCAAGATTCAGGGGGGAGCCCCTACGAGCAGTACTTC
j_gene: TRBJ1-1; d_gene: .; v_gene: TRBV27; abundance: .; CDR3aa: CASRPIGGYSEAFF; CDR3nt: TGTGCCAGCAGACCTATCGGGGGTTATTCTGAAGCTTTCTTT
j_gene: TRBJ2-1; d_gene: .; v_gene: TRBV15; abundance: .; CDR3aa: CATSRGPGGRAVNEQFF; CDR3nt: TGTGCCACCAGCAGAGGGCCGGGGGGCAGGGCGGTCAATGAGCAGTTCTTC
j_gene: TRBJ1-5; d_gene: .; v_gene: TRBV6-1; abundance: .; CDR3aa: CASSDRGPGQPQHF; CDR3nt: TGTGCCAGCAGTGACAGGGGCCCGGGGCAGCCCCAGCATTTT
j_gene: TRBJ2-1; d_gene: TRBD2; v_gene: TRBV5-1; abundance: .; CDR3aa: CASSLAGLAVGDEQFF; CDR3nt: TGCGCCAGCAGCTTGGCCGGACTAGCGGTTGGCGATGAGCAGTTCTTC
j_gene: TRBJ2-1; d_gene: TRBD2; v_gene: TRBV20-1; abundance: .; CDR3aa: CSAGGNEQFF; CDR3nt: TGCAGTGCCGGGGGGAATGAGCAGTTCTTC
j_gene: TRBJ1-2; d_gene: .; v_gene: TRBV10-3; abundance: once; CDR3aa: CAISATDNYGYTF; CDR3nt: TGTGCCATCAGTGCGACAGATAACTATGGCTACACCTTC
j_gene: TRBJ2-7; d_gene: .; v_gene: TRBV5-8; abundance: .; CDR3aa: CASSLGGQAYEQYF; CDR3nt: TGTGCCAGCAGCTTGGGGGGGCAGGCCTACGAGCAGTACTTC
j_gene: TRBJ2-4; d_gene: .; v_gene: TRBV28; abundance: .; CDR3aa: CASRQGRQSGPAKNIQYF; CDR3nt: TGTGCCAGCAGGCAGGGCCGACAATCAGGGCCCGCCAAAAACATTCAGTACTTC
j_gene: TRBJ2-5; d_gene: .; v_gene: TRBV5-6; abundance: .; CDR3aa: CASSQLGAQETQYF; CDR3nt: TGTGCCAGCAGCCAATTGGGGGCACAAGAGACCCAGTACTTC
j_gene: TRBJ2-1; d_gene: TRBD2; v_gene: TRBV6-5; abundance: .; CDR3aa: CASSYGTKGNEQFF; CDR3nt: TGTGCCAGCAGTTACGGGACTAAGGGAAATGAGCAGTTCTTC
j_gene: TRBJ2-3; d_gene: .; v_gene: TRBV9; abundance: .; CDR3aa: CASSQIRDWGTDTQYF; CDR3nt: TGTGCCAGCAGTCAAATTCGAGACTGGGGCACAGATACGCAGTATTTT
j_gene: TRBJ1-2; d_gene: TRBD1; v_gene: TRBV9; abundance: .; CDR3aa: CASSGDRADGYTF; CDR3nt: TGTGCCAGCAGCGGCGACAGGGCTGATGGCTACACCTTC
j_gene: TRBJ2-2; d_gene: .; v_gene: TRBV28; abundance: .; CDR3aa: CASSAWGRNTGELFF; CDR3nt: TGTGCCAGCAGTGCTTGGGGGCGGAACACCGGGGAGCTGTTTTTT
j_gene: TRBJ1-5; d_gene: TRBD1; v_gene: TRBV29-1; abundance: .; CDR3aa: CSVQGTGAGQPQHF; CDR3nt: TGCAGCGTTCAGGGGACAGGGGCCGGCCAGCCCCAGCATTTT
j_gene: TRBJ2-7; d_gene: .; v_gene: TRBV11-3; abundance: .; CDR3aa: CASSHGLNYEQYF; CDR3nt: TGTGCCAGCAGCCATGGACTGAATTACGAGCAGTACTTC
j_gene: TRBJ1-1; d_gene: TRBD1; v_gene: TRBV2; abundance: .; CDR3aa: CASNDRVTEAFF; CDR3nt: TGTGCCAGCAACGACAGGGTCACTGAAGCTTTCTTT
j_gene: TRBJ1-3; d_gene: .; v_gene: TRBV6-1; abundance: .; CDR3aa: CASSDGARGNTIYF; CDR3nt: TGTGCCAGCAGTGATGGGGCGCGTGGAAACACCATATATTTT